This T cell receptor beta chain was captured in a study of T-cell memory formation after mild COVID-19. The TCR alpha and TCR beta cDNA libraries, bearing sample barcodes and UMIs, were generated by 5'RACE using constant-segment primers. MiXCR, run by TCRdb on the 5' RACE reads, gives a single entry per CDR3 protein. The sample yields approximately 100,000 distinct CDR3 sequences, approximately 10% seen once. The table lists this clonotype with a few counts. The germline V gene has CDR1 MNHEY and CDR2 SVGEGT. The CDR3 spans 14 residues. V lost 6 bases to trimming and J lost 5 bases; unmatched junction nucleotides: 9.

The sample consisted of PBMCs or a T cell subset sorted from them (not recorded which). V gene TRBV6-2 or TRBV6-3 combines with J gene TRBJ2-5; TRBD2 matches at 7 bases. This clonotype originated in a man younger than 35 who had mild COVID-19 (a few samples of this study predate the infection). Cell type and time point are not known. DNA of the CDR3: TGTGCCAGCAGACGGGACTATACTTGGGAGACCCAGTACTTC. Protein product: CASRRDYTWETQYF.